This T cell receptor (beta chain) was obtained from a study of glioma-infiltrating T cells. Using RNA template, CDR3s of TCR alpha and beta were amplified with iRepertoire arm-PCR. Tissue mRNA or PBMC total RNA, roughly 100-400 ng, went into one-step reverse transcription and amplification. Each CDR3 protein is one row after TCRdb ran MiXCR on the multiplex PCR reads. The top ten clones hold around 11% of a sample with about 400,000 distinct CDR3 sequences, approximately 42% of them seen once. Study-level findings and limits: Above-expected tissue-blood divergence occurred in all gliomas, most in low-grade ones.

In regard to this clonotype: Its specificity is not known.

This receptor was identified in a human donor with low-grade glioma or glioblastoma, undergoing nonglioma brain surgery, or in good health (not recorded which). Sequencing input: glioma tissue, nonneoplastic brain tissue, or PBMCs (not recorded which).

DNA of the CDR3: TGCAGTGCGAGACTGGAATACGAGCAGTACTTC. Protein: CSARLEYEQYF. The J gene is TRBJ2-7, the V gene TRBV20-1, with D unresolved. CDR1 DFQATT and CDR2 SNEGSKA come from the germline V gene (reference sequence). V shed 6 bases and J shed 4 bases, with 10 bases lying between them. CDR3 length: 11 amino acids.